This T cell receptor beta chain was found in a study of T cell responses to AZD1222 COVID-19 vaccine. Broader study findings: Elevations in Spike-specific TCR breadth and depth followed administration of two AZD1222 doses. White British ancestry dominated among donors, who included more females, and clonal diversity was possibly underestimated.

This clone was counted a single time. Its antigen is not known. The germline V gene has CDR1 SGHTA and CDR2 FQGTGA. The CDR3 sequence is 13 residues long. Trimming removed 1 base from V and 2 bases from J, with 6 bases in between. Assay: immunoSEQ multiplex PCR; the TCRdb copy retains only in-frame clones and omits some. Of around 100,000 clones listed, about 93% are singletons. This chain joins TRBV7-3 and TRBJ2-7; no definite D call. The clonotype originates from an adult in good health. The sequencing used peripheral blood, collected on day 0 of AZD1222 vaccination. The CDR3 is CASSLKPPYEQYF. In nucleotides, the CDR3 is TGTGCCAGCAGCTTAAAGCCCCCCTACGAGCAGTACTTC. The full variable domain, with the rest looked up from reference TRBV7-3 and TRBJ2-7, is GAGVSQTPSNKVTEKGKYVELRCDPISGHTALYWYRQSLGQGPEFLIYFQGTGAADDSGLPNDRFFAVRPEGSVSTLKIQRTERGDSAVYLCASSLKPPYEQYFGPGTRLTVT.